These 24 T cell receptor beta chains originate from one sample sequenced in a study of Ad26.COV2.S vaccination and SARS-CoV-2 variants. The sample's treatment: 15 to 20 received Ad26.COV2.S at low or high dose, single or two shots; a few received placebo; per-sample allocation not given. It was on day 63 after the first vaccine or placebo injection that samples were taken. Repertoires were generated with immunoSEQ multiplex PCR, while TCRdb's copy carries only in-frame clones and drops some. The top ten hold roughly an eighth of the sample, which has fewer than 500,000 clones, around 90% seen once. The material sequenced was peripheral blood, taken in a trial of Ad26.COV2.S vaccine versus placebo. These receptors were collected from a person aged 18-65 years who received the Ad26.COV2.S COVID-19 vaccine or a placebo.

This sequence joins TRBV7-9 and TRBJ2-1; tentatively, D is TRBD1 (6 bases). CDR1 and CDR2 from the germline V gene are SEHNR and FQNEAQ (reference sequence). The CDR3 extends over 16 amino acids. With 2 bases removed from V and 4 bases from J, the gap between germline ends came to 15 bases. CDR3: CASSLTTGRPYNEQFF. The CDR3 coding sequence is TGTGCCAGCAGCTTAACGACAGGCCGGCCTTACAATGAGCAGTTCTTC. The entire variable domain, with the rest obtained from reference TRBV7-9 and TRBJ2-1, is as follows: DTGVSQNPRHKITKRGQNVTFRCDPISEHNRLYWYRQTLGQGPEFLTYFQNEAQLEKSRLLSDRFSAERPKGSFSTLEIQRTEQGDSAMYLCASSLTTGRPYNEQFFGPGTRLTVL.

The chain has TRBV27 and TRBJ2-6; D remains ambiguous. The CDR3 is 16 residues long. Trimming stripped 2 bases from V and 4 bases from J, with 12 bases between. Germline CDR1 MNHEY, CDR2 SMNVEV (reference sequence). This CDR3 reads CASSLMIATGANVLTF. The CDR3 coding sequence is TGTGCCAGCAGTTTAATGATAGCTACAGGGGCCAACGTCCTGACTTTC.

This chain joins TRBV7-8 and TRBJ2-2; 7 bases are shared with TRBD2. With V trimmed by 1 base and J by 5 bases, 10 bases remained unmatched. The CDR3 contains 17 residues. From germline, CDR1 is SGHVS and CDR2 FQNEAQ. CDR3 protein: CASSLEVGGLVTGELFF. The CDR3 DNA is TGTGCCAGCAGCTTAGAGGTGGGAGGGCTTGTGACCGGGGAGCTGTTTTTT.

This clone was detected only once. The gene calls are TRBV19 and TRBJ1-5; D uncertain. The germline gives CDR1 LNHDA, CDR2 SQIVND (reference sequence). The ends were cut back, 2 bases at V and 1 base at J, with 6 bases in the middle. The CDR3 consists of 14 residues. The chain's CDR3 is CASSILQSNQPQHF. The CDR3 nucleotides read TGTGCCAGTAGTATACTACAGAGCAATCAGCCCCAGCATTTT.

Remarks on this clone: One junction end disagrees with the germline gene, perhaps due to a read error. Other DNA variants within this sample encode the same CDR3. This rearrangement joins TRBV28 to TRBJ2-7, with 10 nucleotides matching TRBD1. Germline lookup yields CDR1 MDHEN and CDR2 SYDVKM. The CDR3 spans 15 residues. The CDR3 DNA is TGTGCTAGCAGTTTATCGGGACAGGGGCGATACGAGCAGTACTTC. It yields the protein CASSLSGQGRYEQYF.

The rearrangement joins TRBV6-1 to TRBJ2-3; D might be TRBD2 (6 bases). Between the trimmed V and J ends, which lost 2 bases and 3 bases, there was a span of 18 bases. CDR1 is MNHNS and CDR2 is SASEGT in the germline V gene. CDR3 length: 17 amino acids. The CDR3 DNA follows: TGTGCCAGCAGTGAACTGGGACTCCTCCGGGAGACAGATACGCAGTATTTT. This codes for CASSELGLLRETDTQYF.

The CDR3 spells CASSLAPDTQYF. The CDR3 DNA reads TGTGCCAGCAGTTTGGCCCCAGATACGCAGTATTTT. The chain links TRBV12-3 or TRBV12-4 to TRBJ2-3; D ambiguous. With 3 bases removed from V and 4 bases from J, the gap between germline ends came to 5 bases. This CDR3 region has 12 residues.

This clone was seen more than once but under ten times. The chain uses TRBV5-4 and TRBJ2-7, with 8 bases aligning to TRBD2. The CDR3 is made up of 14 amino acids. The germline CDR1 and CDR2 sequences are SGHNT and YYREEE (reference sequence). V trimming: 0 bases; J trimming: 2 bases; junction bases outside the gene matches: 1. The CDR3 bases are TGTGCCAGCAGCTTGGAAGCGGGGGCCTACGAGCAGTACTTC. Translation gives CASSLEAGAYEQYF.

This rearrangement joins TRBV27 to TRBJ2-7, with 11 bases identical to TRBD1. From germline, CDR1 is MNHEY and CDR2 SMNVEV (reference sequence). The CDR3 has 16 residues. Unmatched junction bases numbered 5, after V lost 1 base and J lost 3 bases. CDR3 DNA: TGTGCCAGCAGTTTATACCCAGGGACAGGGGGCTACGAGCAGTACTTC. Translated, it gives CASSLYPGTGGYEQYF.

The chain combines TRBV11-2 with TRBJ1-6; 9 bases are a match to TRBD1. Germline V CDR1 and CDR2: SGHAT, FQNNGV. The CDR3 has 17 residues. J was trimmed by 8 bases and V by 4 bases; bases with no gene match: 12. The DNA for the CDR3 is TGTGCCAGCAGCTCCCCCCTCCGACAGGGGGTGTATTCACCCCTCCACTTT. Translation gives CASSSPLRQGVYSPLHF.

With regard to this clone: This sample also contains other DNA sequences that code for the same CDR3. The chain recombines TRBV5-1 with TRBJ1-2; 10 positions match TRBD1. This CDR3 is built from 14 residues. With V trimmed by 4 bases and J by 2 bases, 2 bases remained unmatched. From germline, CDR1 is SGHRS and CDR2 YFSETQ. As DNA, the CDR3 is TGCGCCAGCAGCCCGGGACAGGGGAACTATGGCTACACCTTC. Its translation: CASSPGQGNYGYTF.

The CDR3 protein is CASSLSNEQFF. The CDR3 DNA sequence: TGTGCCAGCAGTTTAAGCAATGAGCAGTTCTTC. The genes are TRBV12-3 or TRBV12-4 and TRBJ2-1, with D unresolved. V lost 2 bases, J lost 6 bases, and 2 bases lay in between. The CDR3 length is 11 residues.

The rearrangement joins TRBV5-8 to TRBJ2-2; 8 positions agree with TRBD2. Trimming removed 6 bases from V and 4 bases from J; junction bases left unmatched: 14. The CDR3 is made up of 17 amino acids. Germline CDR1 SGHTS, CDR2 YDEGEE. Here the CDR3 reads CASTFEAGGAVTGELFF. DNA of the CDR3: TGTGCCAGCACCTTTGAGGCGGGGGGCGCAGTCACCGGGGAGCTGTTTTTT.

V and J are TRBV4-2 and TRBJ1-1, with D hard to call. V was shortened by 1 base and J by 9 bases, with 6 bases between the two germline ends. The CDR3 spans 11 residues. From germline, CDR1 is LGHNA and CDR2 YNFKEQ. The CDR3 sequence is CASSQGEKAFF. As DNA, the CDR3 is TGTGCCAGCAGCCAAGGCGAGAAAGCTTTCTTT.

The chain links TRBV24-1 to TRBJ1-1; a possible D gene is TRBD1 (6 bases). CDR3 length: 13 residues. Germline V lookup: CDR1 KGHDR, CDR2 SFDVKD. The germline V and J ends were trimmed by 11 bases and 1 base, with 13 bases remaining between them. The CDR3 DNA sequence: TGTGCCATTAGTGGGGGCGGGAACACTGAAGCTTTCTTT. It is translated as CAISGGGNTEAFF.

CDR3 coding DNA: TGTGCCAGCAGCTTATATAGGGTTGATCAGCCCCAGCATTTT. It codes for CASSLYRVDQPQHF. This chain connects TRBV7-2 to TRBJ1-5; D unclear. This CDR3 is built from 14 residues. Germline CDR1 reads SGHTA; CDR2 reads FQGNSA. V lost 2 bases, J lost 5 bases, and 10 bases lay in between.

This clone was observed a single time. This chain uses TRBV9 with TRBJ2-1, with TRBD1 as a possible D gene (5 bases). V gave up 4 bases and J gave up 5 bases, with 19 bases separating them. This CDR3 spans 16 amino acids. CDR1 SGDLS and CDR2 YYNGEE come from the germline V gene. This CDR3 reads CASSRAPRVVNNEQFF. Written as DNA, the CDR3 is TGTGCCAGCAGCAGAGCCCCCAGGGTAGTGAACAATGAGCAGTTCTTC.

This sequence joins TRBV4-1 and TRBJ2-7; D is possibly TRBD2 (5 bases). The CDR3 is made up of 14 amino acids. V was shortened by 4 bases and J by 4 bases, with 14 bases between the two germline ends. Per germline, CDR1 MGHRA and CDR2 YSYEKL. The DNA for the CDR3 is TGCGCCAGCAGCCCCAGCAGTCGGGGATACGAGCAGTACTTC. It is translated as CASSPSSRGYEQYF.

The rearrangement links TRBV30 to TRBJ2-7, with 7 bases that match TRBD2. The CDR3 has 13 amino acids. CDR1 and CDR2 (germline): GTSNPN, SVGIG (reference sequence). Trimming removed 3 bases from V and 6 bases from J; junction bases left unmatched: 8. The CDR3 here is CAWRMAGVPEQYF. As DNA, the CDR3 is TGTGCCTGGAGAATGGCGGGAGTACCCGAGCAGTACTTC.

The chain combines TRBV7-9 with TRBJ2-5; TRBD2 matches 9 bases. CDR3 length equals 13 residues. Germline loops: CDR1 SEHNR, CDR2 FQNEAQ (reference sequence). J gave up 4 bases and V 6 bases, and 3 bases lay outside the gene matches. The CDR3 reads CASSGTSPETQYF. CDR3 DNA: TGTGCCAGCAGTGGGACTAGCCCAGAGACCCAGTACTTC.

The chain has TRBV5-4 and TRBJ2-3, with 7 bases fitting TRBD2. The germline V gene has CDR1 SGHNT and CDR2 YYREEE (reference sequence). This CDR3 comprises 16 residues. Trimming removed 1 base from V and 0 bases from J; junction bases left unmatched: 5. In nucleotides, the CDR3 is TGTGCCAGCAGCTTGATGCTAGCGGAGAGCACAGATACGCAGTATTTT. This codes for CASSLMLAESTDTQYF.

This rearrangement joins TRBV5-1 to TRBJ2-6; unclear D gene. The length of the CDR3 is 16 residues. Per germline, CDR1 SGHRS and CDR2 YFSETQ. V lost 0 bases to trimming and J lost 0 bases, with 7 bases between them. DNA for the CDR3: TGCGCCAGCAGCTTGGTGGTGCCCTCTGGGGCCAACGTCCTGACTTTC. Translation: CASSLVVPSGANVLTF. Combining the CDR3 with reference TRBV5-1 and TRBJ2-6 gives the whole variable domain KAGVTQTPRYLIKTRGQQVTLSCSPISGHRSVSWYQQTPGQGLQFLFEYFSETQRNKGNFPGRFSGRQFSNSRSEMNVSTLELGDSALYLCASSLVVPSGANVLTFGAGSRLTVL.

The V gene is TRBV5-1, the J gene TRBJ1-1; 8 bases are shared with TRBD1. Trimming removed 1 base from V and 0 bases from J; junction bases left unmatched: 2. The CDR3 extends over 15 amino acids. Germline CDR1 and CDR2: SGHRS and YFSETQ. The CDR3 loop reads CASSLTGGMNTEAFF. CDR3 coding DNA: TGCGCCAGCAGCTTGACAGGGGGTATGAACACTGAAGCTTTCTTT.

The CDR3 DNA reads TGTGCCAGCAGCGGGGGACAGGCGGCCTACGAGCAGTACTTC. This sequence encodes CASSGGQAAYEQYF. The chain carries TRBV9 and TRBJ2-7; 8 nucleotides line up with TRBD1. Germline loops: CDR1 SGDLS, CDR2 YYNGEE. The CDR3 consists of 14 residues. V lost 3 bases, J lost 2 bases, and 4 bases stayed unmatched.